This entry is about one T cell receptor beta chain. Its specificity is not known. This same CDR3 is encoded by further DNA sequences in the sample. This entry belongs to a study of cytomegalovirus exposure and HLA in healthy donors. Whole-study findings and limits: The records held CMV serostatus as the only immune exposure information. In a later analysis, donors in an Asian-associated ancestry cluster reportedly had fewer N-insertions in productive TCRs than the cohort mean. Across HLA loci, a later analysis found differing TCR association rates, with DRB1 most and HLA-C fewest.

CDR1 and CDR2 from the germline V gene are SGHDT and YYEEEE. V gave up 5 bases and J gave up 5 bases; unmatched junction bases: 4. The CDR3 is 13 amino acids. PCR was performed using 60 Vbeta and 13 Jbeta primers. Data came from immunoSEQ multiplex PCR; TCRdb stores just in-frame clones and leaves some out. The sample includes 150,000 or so clones, just over 70% of them seen just once. The rearrangement links TRBV5-6 to TRBJ2-5, with TRBD1 matching over 9 bases. This receptor was obtained from a human donor in good health. The specimen was PBMCs. Here the CDR3 DNA reads TGTGCCAGCAGTGGGGGACAGGGCGAGACCCAGTACTTC. This codes for CASSGGQGETQYF.